Below are 21 T cell receptor beta chains sequenced from a single sample in a study of OX40 agonist ivuxolimab in advanced cancers. Only in-frame clones appear in the TCRdb table, and some are missing; sequencing was by immunoSEQ multiplex PCR. The sample consists of tens of thousands of clones, about 86% of them appearing once. Here the sequenced sample was CD4+ or CD8+ T cells sorted from blood, taken in a trial of the OX40 agonist ivuxolimab. The receptor source for this set is an adult with an advanced solid tumor such as melanoma, head and neck, liver or kidney cancer.

This chain connects TRBV5-1 to TRBJ2-1, with TRBD1 as a possible D gene (6 bases). This CDR3 is 13 amino acids long. The germline CDR1 and CDR2 sequences are SGHRS and YFSETQ. Trimming shortened V by 4 bases and J by 9 bases, and 14 bases separated the two germline ends. Here the CDR3 DNA reads TGCGCCAGCAGCAAATGGGACATCCCTGAGCAGTTCTTC. As protein: CASSKWDIPEQFF. The full variable domain, completed using reference TRBV5-1 and TRBJ2-1, is KAGVTQTPRYLIKTRGQQVTLSCSPISGHRSVSWYQQTPGQGLQFLFEYFSETQRNKGNFPGRFSGRQFSNSRSEMNVSTLELGDSALYLCASSKWDIPEQFFGPGTRLTVL.

The chain carries TRBV6-6 and TRBJ2-5; 8 nucleotides agree with TRBD2. V lost 6 bases and J lost 5; bases outside the gene matches: 14. The CDR3 is 16 amino acids. Germline V gene sequence: CDR1 MNHNY, CDR2 SVGAGI (reference sequence). CDR3 DNA: TGTGCCAGCAGGGACCAGAGCGGGAGAATCGCGGAGACCCAGTACTTC. It encodes CASRDQSGRIAETQYF.

This rearrangement joins TRBV7-2 to TRBJ1-2, with D perhaps matching TRBD1 (6 bases). The CDR3 extends over 13 amino acids. Germline V gene sequence: CDR1 SGHTA, CDR2 FQGNSA. V was cut by 8 bases and J by 7 bases, with 17 bases left in between. CDR3 amino acids: CASPSWGRGGYTF. The CDR3 DNA sequence: TGTGCCAGCCCTTCCTGGGGGCGGGGTGGCTACACCTTC.

The chain carries TRBV28 and TRBJ2-3; D call uncertain. V was trimmed by 5 bases and J by 1 base, leaving 4 bases between them. Germline V gene data show CDR1 as MDHEN and CDR2 as SYDVKM. This CDR3 is built from 12 residues. The CDR3 loop is CASSLGTDTQYF. For the CDR3, the DNA is TGTGCCAGCAGTCTAGGCACAGATACGCAGTATTTT. The full variable domain, in which reference TRBV28 and TRBJ2-3 provide the parts outside the CDR3, is DVKVTQSSRYLVKRTGEKVFLECVQDMDHENMFWYRQDPGLGLRLIYFSYDVKMKEKGDIPEGYSVSREKKERFSLILESASTNQTSMYLCASSLGTDTQYFGPGTRLTVL.

The chain joins TRBV18 to TRBJ2-7; TRBD1 matches at 8 bases. Germline-derived CDR1 and CDR2 are KGHSH and LQKENI. The CDR3 has 14 amino acids. V trimming: 3 bases; J trimming: 10 bases; junction bases outside the gene matches: 11. The CDR3 region has the DNA TGTGCCAGCTCACCTTTGACAGGGGACCCGGTTCAGTACTTC. This sequence encodes CASSPLTGDPVQYF.

The chain is built from TRBV14 and TRBJ2-4; tentative D call: TRBD2 (6 bases). CDR3 size: 15 residues. Germline lookup yields CDR1 SGHDN and CDR2 FVKESK. Trimming took off 0 bases at V and 9 bases at J, with 15 bases between the two ends. The CDR3 is CASSQDLTFGSIQYF. CDR3 sequence (DNA): TGTGCCAGCAGCCAAGATCTTACCTTCGGGAGCATTCAGTACTTC.

The chain uses TRBV6-7 and TRBJ2-1, with a possible D match to TRBD1 (5 bases). TRBV6-7 is an ORF for which the function is uncertain. The CDR3 length is 15 residues. V gave up 6 bases and J gave up 4 bases, with 16 bases separating them. The CDR3 here is CASSPWGGPYNEQFF. CDR3 DNA sequence: TGTGCCAGCAGCCCCTGGGGCGGCCCATACAATGAGCAGTTCTTC.

The chain carries TRBV7-3 and TRBJ2-7; 7 bases are a match to TRBD1. V lost 8 bases to trimming and J lost 3 bases; unmatched junction nucleotides: 4. The CDR3 covers 12 residues. The germline V gene has CDR1 SGHTA and CDR2 FQGTGA. The CDR3 DNA is TGTGCCAGCCTAACAGGGGACTACGAGCAGTACTTC. This translates into CASLTGDYEQYF.

V usage is TRBV9 and J usage is TRBJ1-6; D unresolved. CDR1 SGDLS and CDR2 YYNGEE come from the germline V gene. This CDR3 comprises 16 residues. Trimming removed 4 bases at V and 0 bases at J, with 11 bases between. The CDR3 sequence is CASSLGPSSYNSPLHF. The CDR3 bases are TGTGCCAGCAGCCTTGGACCGAGCTCCTATAATTCACCCCTCCACTTT.

The V gene is TRBV6-1, the J gene TRBJ2-7; 7 bases agree with TRBD1. Germline CDR1 and CDR2: MNHNS and SASEGT. The CDR3 is 15 amino acids. Trimming cost V 6 bases and J 4 bases; bases outside gene matches: 12. The CDR3: CASRSTGTPQYEQYF. For the CDR3, the DNA is TGTGCCAGCAGGTCGACAGGGACCCCTCAGTACGAGCAGTACTTC.

The chain combines TRBV4-3 with TRBJ2-1, with D uncertain. Germline V gives CDR1 LGHNA, CDR2 YSLEER. Between the trimmed V and J ends, which lost 4 bases and 6 bases, there was a span of 10 bases. The CDR3 extends over 13 amino acids. The CDR3 protein is CASSPWDGNEQFF. DNA of the CDR3: TGCGCCAGCAGCCCCTGGGATGGCAATGAGCAGTTCTTC.

The chain carries TRBV4-1 and TRBJ2-7; the D is unclear. Germline values: CDR1 MGHRA, CDR2 YSYEKL. Trimming took 2 bases from V and 4 from J, leaving 9 bases between them. The CDR3 is 13 residues long. CDR3 region: CASSQISEYEQYF. DNA for the CDR3: TGCGCCAGCAGCCAAATTTCAGAGTACGAGCAGTACTTC.

The rearrangement joins TRBV29-1 to TRBJ2-1; D not resolved. The germline CDR1 and CDR2 sequences are SQVTM and ANQGSEA. Trimming left V 7 bases short and J 4 bases short, with 5 bases between. The CDR3 spans 10 residues. In nucleotides, the CDR3 is TGCAGCGGTCGATACAATGAGCAGTTCTTC. Residues: CSGRYNEQFF.

V usage is TRBV5-1 and J usage is TRBJ2-1; 10 nucleotides agree with TRBD1. J lost 2 bases, V lost 3 bases, and 2 bases had no gene match. CDR3 length: 15 amino acids. Germline assignment: CDR1 SGHRS and CDR2 YFSETQ. DNA for the CDR3: TGCGCCAGCAGCTCCGGACAGGGGGCCTACAATGAGCAGTTCTTC. Its translation is CASSSGQGAYNEQFF.

This chain links TRBV11-2 with TRBJ2-1; possible D gene TRBD1, 5 bases. The CDR3 is made up of 18 amino acids. The germline V gene has CDR1 SGHAT and CDR2 FQNNGV. Trimming cost V 0 bases and J 0 bases, with 15 bases left between them. In DNA form, the CDR3 reads TGTGCCAGCAGCTTAGATAGGCCAGGGCGAAACTCCTACAATGAGCAGTTCTTC. Translation gives CASSLDRPGRNSYNEQFF.

The genes are TRBV11-2 and TRBJ2-5; tentatively, D is TRBD1 (5 bases). CDR1 is SGHAT, CDR2 FQNNGV, per germline. This CDR3 has 14 amino acids. V dropped 3 bases and J dropped 1 base, with 9 bases sitting between them. The DNA for the CDR3 is TGTGCCAGCAGCTTTAGCAGGGTCCAAGAGACCCAGTACTTC. Amino acid sequence: CASSFSRVQETQYF.

This chain joins TRBV11-2 and TRBJ1-2; 11 positions agree with TRBD1. Germline trimming cut 5 bases from V and 4 bases from J; bases unmatched to any gene: 6. The CDR3 contains 15 residues. Germline V lookup: CDR1 SGHAT, CDR2 FQNNGV. CDR3 in amino acids: CASSGGTGGIYGYTF. CDR3 nucleotides: TGTGCCAGCAGCGGGGGGACAGGGGGAATCTATGGCTACACCTTC. The whole variable domain, remainder taken from reference TRBV11-2 and TRBJ1-2, is EAGVAQSPRYKIIEKRQSVAFWCNPISGHATLYWYQQILGQGPKLLIQFQNNGVVDDSQLPKDRFSAERLKGVDSTLKIQPAKLEDSAVYLCASSGGTGGIYGYTFGSGTRLTVV.

This chain joins TRBV5-5 and TRBJ1-5; D possibly corresponds to TRBD1 (6 bases). V dropped 3 bases and J dropped 2 bases, with 21 bases sitting between them. CDR1 is SGHKS, CDR2 YYEKEE, per germline (reference sequence). CDR3 length: 18 residues. The CDR3 sequence: CASSSLNRDELRNQPQHF. In nucleotides, the CDR3 is TGTGCCAGCAGCTCATTAAACAGGGATGAGTTGCGCAATCAGCCCCAGCATTTT. The whole variable domain, remainder taken from reference TRBV5-5 and TRBJ1-5, is DAGVTQSPTHLIKTRGQQVTLRCSPISGHKSVSWYQQVLGQGPQFIFQYYEKEERGRGNFPDRFSARQFPNYSSELNVNALLLGDSALYLCASSSLNRDELRNQPQHFGDGTRLSIL.

The J gene is TRBJ1-5, the V gene TRBV18; D is uncertain. The CDR3 loop spans 15 amino acids. From germline, CDR1 is KGHSH and CDR2 LQKENI. Between the trimmed V and J ends, which lost 1 base and 4 bases, there was a span of 11 bases. CDR3 DNA sequence: TGTGCCAGCTCACCACTTGCGATCGCTAATCAGCCCCAGCATTTT. Its protein is CASSPLAIANQPQHF.

The chain has TRBV7-7 and TRBJ2-1; TRBD2 matches at 8 bases. The CDR3 consists of 15 residues. Trimming removed 3 bases from V and 5 bases from J; junction bases left unmatched: 6. Germline loops: CDR1 SSHAT, CDR2 FNYEAQ (reference sequence). In nucleotides, the CDR3 is TGTGCCAGCAGCTTTGGAGCGGGAGAACACAATGAGCAGTTCTTC. This translates into CASSFGAGEHNEQFF.

The V call is TRBV7-9, the J call TRBJ2-6; TRBD2 might be the D (5 bases). Trimming removed 3 bases at V and 0 bases at J, with 12 bases between. Germline V gene lookup returns CDR1 SEHNR and CDR2 FQNEAQ (reference sequence). The CDR3 covers 17 residues. The CDR3 spells CASSLRVRSSGANVLTF. DNA of the CDR3: TGTGCCAGCAGCTTGCGGGTGCGGAGCTCTGGGGCCAACGTCCTGACTTTC. Full variable domain (remainder filled in from reference TRBV7-9 and TRBJ2-6): DTGVSQNPRHKITKRGQNVTFRCDPISEHNRLYWYRQTLGQGPEFLTYFQNEAQLEKSRLLSDRFSAERPKGSFSTLEIQRTEQGDSAMYLCASSLRVRSSGANVLTFGAGSRLTVL.